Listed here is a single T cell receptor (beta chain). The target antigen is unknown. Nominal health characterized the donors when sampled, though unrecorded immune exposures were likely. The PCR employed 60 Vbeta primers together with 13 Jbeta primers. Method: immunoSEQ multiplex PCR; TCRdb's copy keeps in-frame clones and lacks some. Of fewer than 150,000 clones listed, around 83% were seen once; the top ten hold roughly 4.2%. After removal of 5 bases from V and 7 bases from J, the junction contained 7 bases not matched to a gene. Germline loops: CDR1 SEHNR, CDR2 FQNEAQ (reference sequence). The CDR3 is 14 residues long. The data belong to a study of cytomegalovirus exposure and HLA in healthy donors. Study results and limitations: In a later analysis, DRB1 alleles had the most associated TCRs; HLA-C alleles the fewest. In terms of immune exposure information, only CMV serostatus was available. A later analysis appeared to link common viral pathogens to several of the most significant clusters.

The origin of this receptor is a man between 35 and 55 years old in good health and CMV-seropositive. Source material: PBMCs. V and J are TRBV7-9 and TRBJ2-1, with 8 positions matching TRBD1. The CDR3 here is CASSGTGGKNEQFF. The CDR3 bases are TGTGCCAGCAGCGGTACAGGGGGTAAGAATGAGCAGTTCTTC.